Shown below are 6 T cell receptor beta chains from a single sample sequenced in a study of T cells in Graves' hyperthyroidism and ophthalmopathy. From RNA transcripts, TCR beta CDR3 regions were amplified. HTBI primers were used for first-round RT-PCR of the TCR CDR3. MiXCR was run by TCRdb on the multiplex PCR reads, yielding one entry per CDR3 protein. The profile shows about 540,000 distinct CDR3 sequences, about 43% of them singletons. The sequencing input was peripheral blood or thyroid tissue (not recorded which). These receptors all stem from a young woman with Graves' hyperthyroidism.

The chain carries TRBV3-1 and TRBJ2-7; D may be TRBD1 or TRBD2 (6 bases each). The germline V gene encodes CDR1 LGHDT and CDR2 YNNKEL (reference sequence). The CDR3 is 18 amino acids. V was cut by 0 bases and J by 1 base, with 19 bases left in between. Here the CDR3 reads CASSQEFLGRRGSYEQYF. CDR3 sequence (DNA): TGTGCCAGCAGCCAAGAATTCCTGGGACGGAGGGGGTCCTACGAGCAGTACTTC.

Ten or more counts support this clonotype. This chain uses TRBV28 with TRBJ2-7; tentatively, D is TRBD1 (5 bases). The CDR3 is 15 amino acids. Germline values: CDR1 MDHEN, CDR2 SYDVKM. V gave up 1 base and J gave up 3 bases, with 13 bases separating them. The CDR3 region has the DNA TGTGCCAGCAGTTTATCAGGGATAGGGTTCTACGAGCAGTACTTC. Translated: CASSLSGIGFYEQYF.

The rearrangement joins TRBV2 to TRBJ1-1, with 9 bases that match TRBD1. Germline V lookup: CDR1 SNHLY, CDR2 FYNNEI. This CDR3 is 15 amino acids long. The V gene end was trimmed by 6 bases and the J gene end by 5 bases; junction bases not matched to a gene: 10. Here the CDR3 DNA reads TGTGCCAGCAGCTCCTCGACAGGGGGGCGAACTGAAGCTTTCTTT. It encodes CASSSSTGGRTEAFF.

This clonotype was observed at least ten times. The chain employs TRBV29-1 and TRBJ2-5; perhaps TRBD1 as D (5 bases). Trimming removed 4 bases from V and 0 bases from J, with 9 bases in between. This CDR3 comprises 13 residues. The germline CDR1 and CDR2 sequences are SQVTM and ANQGSEA. CDR3 in amino acids: CSVGQQYQETQYF. The DNA for the CDR3 is TGCAGCGTTGGACAGCAGTACCAAGAGACCCAGTACTTC.

The chain couples TRBV27 to TRBJ1-4; D possibly corresponds to TRBD1 (6 bases). The V and J ends lost 3 bases and 0 bases respectively, with 11 bases between them. The germline CDR1 and CDR2 sequences are MNHEY and SMNVEV (reference sequence). CDR3 size: 16 residues. In DNA, the CDR3 is TGTGCCAGCAGTTTTAGGACAGACTCAACTAATGAAAAACTGTTTTTT. It codes for CASSFRTDSTNEKLFF.

This clonotype was seen only once. V usage is TRBV29-1 and J usage is TRBJ2-7, with 9 bases aligning to TRBD1. The CDR3 covers 11 residues. CDR1 and CDR2 from the germline V gene are SQVTM and ANQGSEA. J lost 3 bases, V lost 8 bases, and 2 bases had no gene match. The CDR3: CSSTGGYEQYF. Here the CDR3 DNA reads TGCAGCTCGACAGGGGGCTACGAGCAGTACTTC.